These 27 T cell receptor beta chains were all obtained from the same sample, sequenced in a study of response to subunit inactivated influenza vaccine. TCRdb re-called the RT-PCR reads through MiXCR, storing one row per CDR3 protein. The table has about 500,000 distinct CDR3 sequences, approximately 7.3% seen once. The sequenced sample was PBMCs from blood, obtained 23 months after vaccination. The source is a man aged 50 to 69 who received an inactivated influenza vaccine.

The table lists this clonotype with a few counts. The gene calls are TRBV20-1 and TRBJ2-3; either TRBD1 or TRBD2 may supply D (5 bases each). Germline V lookup: CDR1 DFQATT, CDR2 SNEGSKA (reference sequence). Trimming removed 1 base from V and 0 bases from J, with 11 bases in between. The CDR3 sequence is 15 residues long. The DNA for the CDR3 is TGCAGTGCTAGAGGGGTCGGGACCAGCACAGATACGCAGTATTTT. It codes for CSARGVGTSTDTQYF.

In its sample, this clonotype was seen a few times. The chain couples TRBV29-1 to TRBJ1-2; no definite D call. Looked up from germline, CDR1 is SQVTM and CDR2 is ANQGSEA. CDR3 size: 12 residues. V was cut by 6 bases and J by 3 bases, with 11 bases left in between. CDR3 amino acids: CSVRAWDYGYTF. The CDR3 DNA follows: TGCAGCGTCCGGGCTTGGGACTATGGCTACACCTTC. Together with reference TRBV29-1 and TRBJ1-2, the CDR3 gives the full variable domain: SAVISQKPSRDICQRGTSLTIQCQVDSQVTMMFWYRQQPGQSLTLIATANQGSEATYESGFVIDKFPISRPNLTFSTLTVSNMSPEDSSIYLCSVRAWDYGYTFGSGTRLTVV.

The table lists this clonotype with a few counts. This chain links TRBV4-2 with TRBJ2-2; no clear D gene. The CDR3 runs 15 residues. Between the trimmed V and J ends, which lost 0 bases and 4 bases, there was a span of 9 bases. Germline V lookup: CDR1 LGHNA, CDR2 YNFKEQ. CDR3 sequence reads: CASSQDTVLTGELFF. CDR3 bases: TGTGCCAGCAGCCAAGATACAGTTCTCACCGGGGAGCTGTTTTTT.

This chain uses TRBV25-1 with TRBJ1-1; 11 bases align to TRBD1. In germline, CDR1 is MGHDK, CDR2 SYGVNS. The length of the CDR3 is 12 residues. V trimming: 6 bases; J trimming: 10 bases; junction bases outside the gene matches: 4. This CDR3 is CASSAGTGGAFF. The CDR3, as DNA: TGTGCCAGCAGCGCGGGGACAGGGGGAGCTTTCTTT.

This clonotype showed up many times. The V call is TRBV25-1, the J call TRBJ2-5; 9 bases agree with TRBD2. With 3 bases clipped from V and 6 bases from J, the junction kept 8 bases outside the gene matches. Germline V lookup: CDR1 MGHDK, CDR2 SYGVNS. CDR3 length: 15 residues. DNA for the CDR3: TGTGCCAGCAGTGATATAGCGGGGGAGAAACAGACCCAGTACTTC. Translation: CASSDIAGEKQTQYF.

There are a few counts of this clonotype. This rearrangement joins TRBV12-3 or TRBV12-4 to TRBJ1-1; D is perhaps TRBD1 (5 bases). The CDR3 is made up of 13 amino acids. Trimming shortened V by 3 bases and J by 5 bases, and 10 bases separated the two germline ends. Written as DNA, the CDR3 is TGTGCCAGCAGTTTGGGGGTTAGGACTGAAGCTTTCTTT. This codes for CASSLGVRTEAFF.

The genes are TRBV11-2 and TRBJ1-6, with D uncertain. Germline CDR1 SGHAT, CDR2 FQNNGV. Trimming removed 5 bases from V and 5 bases from J, with 16 bases in between. This CDR3 comprises 16 residues. The CDR3 sequence: CASSNTRLRDNSPLHF. CDR3 DNA sequence: TGTGCCAGCAGCAATACCAGGCTGCGGGATAATTCACCCCTCCACTTT. Full variable domain (rest looked up from reference TRBV11-2 and TRBJ1-6): EAGVAQSPRYKIIEKRQSVAFWCNPISGHATLYWYQQILGQGPKLLIQFQNNGVVDDSQLPKDRFSAERLKGVDSTLKIQPAKLEDSAVYLCASSNTRLRDNSPLHFGNGTRLTVT.

This clonotype was found a few times. The J gene is TRBJ1-2, the V gene TRBV6-4; a weak D match, TRBD1 (6 bases). Germline CDR1 MRHNA, CDR2 SNTAGT. The CDR3 sequence is 15 residues long. Between the trimmed V and J ends, which lost 3 bases and 0 bases, there was a span of 11 bases. The CDR3 loop reads CASSETGYANYGYTF. The CDR3 DNA reads as TGTGCCAGCAGTGAAACAGGGTACGCTAACTATGGCTACACCTTC.

This clonotype showed up many times. The chain combines TRBV10-3 with TRBJ1-1; a weak D match, TRBD1 (6 bases). CDR1 ENHRY and CDR2 SYGVKD come from the germline V gene. V lost 10 bases, J lost 5 bases, and 23 bases lay in between. The CDR3 is 15 residues long. CDR3 sequence reads: CATKPQGGGETEAFF. The CDR3 nucleotides are TGTGCCACGAAGCCGCAGGGAGGGGGAGAGACTGAAGCTTTCTTT.

The CDR3 nucleotides are TGCGCCAGCAGCCCCGACCCAGGGAACACTGAAGCTTTCTTT. Protein sequence: CASSPDPGNTEAFF. The chain couples TRBV5-1 to TRBJ1-1; D remains ambiguous. Germline lookup yields CDR1 SGHRS and CDR2 YFSETQ. This CDR3 is built from 14 residues. Trimming removed 4 bases from V and 1 base from J, with 11 bases in between.

This clonotype was found a few times. The genes are TRBV28 and TRBJ2-3, with 12 bases lining up with TRBD2. Germline CDR1 MDHEN, CDR2 SYDVKM. The CDR3 length is 18 residues. Losses at the gene ends were 3 bases for V and 2 bases for J; bases not matched to a gene: 9. The CDR3 region is CASSFSSLAGGNTDTQYF. DNA for the CDR3: TGTGCCAGCAGTTTTAGTAGTCTAGCGGGGGGGAACACAGATACGCAGTATTTT.

Only a few counts were recorded for this clonotype. The chain recombines TRBV30 with TRBJ1-4; unclear D gene. This CDR3 contains 13 residues. The germline V gene has CDR1 GTSNPN and CDR2 SVGIG (reference sequence). Trimming removed 0 bases at V and 8 bases at J, with 10 bases between. CDR3: CAWSVQGREKLFF. The CDR3 bases are TGTGCCTGGAGTGTCCAAGGGAGAGAAAAACTGTTTTTT.

A word on this clonotype: One junction end disagrees with the germline gene, perhaps due to a read error. This chain links TRBV15 with TRBJ2-3, with a weak D call TRBD1 (6 bases). Looked up from germline, CDR1 is LNHNV and CDR2 is YYDKDF (reference sequence). The CDR3 has 16 residues. This CDR3 reads CSTSRGRTDFTDTQYF. CDR3 nucleotides: TGTTCCACCAGCAGAGGAAGGACAGACTTCACAGATACGCAGTATTTT.

This clonotype was counted only a few times. The chain joins TRBV5-1 to TRBJ2-5; the match to TRBD1 covers 8 bases. Losses at the gene ends were 8 bases for V and 0 bases for J; bases not matched to a gene: 3. This CDR3 comprises 13 residues. Germline V CDR1 and CDR2: SGHRS, YFSETQ. The DNA of the CDR3 is TGCGCCAGTCACAGGGGGTACCAAGAGACCCAGTACTTC. This translates into CASHRGYQETQYF.

This clonotype was counted at least ten times. This chain connects TRBV27 to TRBJ2-7; a weak D match, TRBD1 (5 bases). This CDR3 region has 16 residues. Germline values: CDR1 MNHEY, CDR2 SMNVEV (reference sequence). With 8 bases removed from V and 5 bases from J, the gap between germline ends came to 25 bases. CDR3 DNA: TGTGCCAGCTTACCGGATCCGAGGCTAGGGGTGCACGAGCAGTACTTC. Amino acid sequence: CASLPDPRLGVHEQYF.

The CDR3 loop reads CASSPGLRPYEQYF. CDR3 DNA sequence: TGTGCCAGCAGTCCCGGGCTACGGCCCTACGAGCAGTACTTC. The rearrangement links TRBV6-2 or TRBV6-3 to TRBJ2-7, with no clear D. In germline, CDR1 is MNHEY, CDR2 SVGEGT. Trimming stripped 5 bases from V and 2 bases from J, with 13 bases between. This CDR3 is built from 14 residues.

This clonotype was observed a handful of times. The gene calls are TRBV13 and TRBJ2-1; D uncertain. The CDR3 extends over 12 amino acids. V was trimmed by 2 bases and J by 7 bases, leaving 6 bases between them. Germline V gene data show CDR1 as PRHDT and CDR2 as FYEKMQ (reference sequence). CDR3 in amino acids: CASSLYHNEQFF. CDR3 DNA sequence: TGTGCCAGCAGCTTATACCATAATGAGCAGTTCTTC.

The table lists this clonotype with a few counts. This sequence joins TRBV21-1 and TRBJ2-7. TRBV21-1 represents a pseudogene. This CDR3 spans 12 amino acids. The CDR3, as DNA: TGTGCCAGCACGAAATTTGGCTACGAGCAGTACTTC. It specifies CASTKFGYEQYF.

The table lists this clonotype with a few counts. The gene calls are TRBV6-2 or TRBV6-3 and TRBJ1-1, with D possibly TRBD1 on 5 matching bases. Germline CDR1 is MNHEY and CDR2 is SVGEGT. V lost 0 bases and J lost 1, with 18 bases in between. The CDR3 runs to 18 residues. The CDR3 loop is CASSYSTGSRGENTEAFF. DNA of the CDR3: TGTGCCAGCAGTTACTCGACGGGGAGTCGGGGGGAGAACACTGAAGCTTTCTTT.

This clonotype turned up a few times. The chain's CDR3 is CATGPSGDGYTF. The CDR3 DNA follows: TGTGCCACCGGTCCGTCGGGGGACGGCTACACCTTC. The V call is TRBV15, the J call TRBJ1-2; tentatively, D is TRBD1 (5 bases). CDR3 length: 12 residues. V gave up 8 bases and J gave up 8 bases, with 15 bases separating them. The germline V gene has CDR1 LNHNV and CDR2 YYDKDF (reference sequence).

Details on this clonotype: A read error may explain this, as a much larger clone is one base away. The chain joins TRBV6-2 or TRBV6-3 to TRBJ1-5; D unclear. Germline assignment: CDR1 MNHEY and CDR2 SVGEGT. The CDR3 length is 16 residues. The DNA for the CDR3 is TGTGCCAGCAGTGGGGTAGGGTTTAATAGCAATCGGCCCCAGCATTTT. It translates to CASSGVGFNSNRPQHF.

This clonotype was detected a few times. The V gene is TRBV20-1, the J gene TRBJ1-1; no definite D call. Germline V gene data show CDR1 as DFQATT and CDR2 as SNEGSKA (reference sequence). Trimming took off 1 base at V and 4 bases at J, with 10 bases between the two ends. The CDR3 contains 13 residues. This CDR3 reads CSARGPGSTEAFF. In DNA, the CDR3 is TGCAGTGCTAGAGGTCCGGGGAGCACTGAAGCTTTCTTT.

This clonotype was seen repeatedly, ten times or more. The chain employs TRBV27 and TRBJ2-5; possibly TRBD1 or TRBD2 for D (6 bases each). Germline V lookup: CDR1 MNHEY, CDR2 SMNVEV (reference sequence). The CDR3 covers 14 residues. Between the trimmed V and J ends, which lost 3 bases and 1 base, there was a span of 9 bases. The DNA of the CDR3 is TGTGCCAGCAGTTTTTCGGGGGCCCAAGAGACCCAGTACTTC. Translation: CASSFSGAQETQYF.

The chain couples TRBV18 to TRBJ1-1, with 8 bases fitting TRBD1. Losses at the gene ends were 8 bases for V and 1 base for J; bases not matched to a gene: 6. Germline V gene data show CDR1 as KGHSH and CDR2 as LQKENI. The CDR3 has 14 residues. CDR3 loop: CASTGTGPNTEAFF. DNA for the CDR3: TGTGCCAGCACGGGGACAGGCCCGAACACTGAAGCTTTCTTT.

In this sample, this clonotype turned up many times. V and J are TRBV3-1 and TRBJ2-2, with D hard to call. The germline gives CDR1 LGHDT, CDR2 YNNKEL (reference sequence). V lost 1 base and J 7 bases, leaving 13 bases between the germline ends. The length of the CDR3 is 15 residues. The CDR3 is CASSQGSGLFGELFF. The DNA for the CDR3 is TGTGCCAGCAGCCAAGGTTCGGGCTTGTTCGGGGAGCTGTTTTTT. Based on the CDR3 plus reference TRBV3-1 and TRBJ2-2, the full variable domain is DTAVSQTPKYLVTQMGNDKSIKCEQNLGHDTMYWYKQDSKKFLKIMFSYNNKELIINETVPNRFSPKSPDKAHLNLHINSLELGDSAVYFCASSQGSGLFGELFFGEGSRLTVL.

This clonotype was observed a few times. The V gene is TRBV10-3, the J gene TRBJ2-7, with unresolved D. Trimming took 8 bases from V and 1 from J, leaving 6 bases between them. Germline V gives CDR1 ENHRY, CDR2 SYGVKD. The CDR3 loop spans 11 amino acids. The CDR3 protein is CAIGISYEQYF. The CDR3 DNA follows: TGTGCCATCGGGATATCCTACGAGCAGTACTTC.

This clonotype was observed a few times. The rearrangement joins TRBV2 to TRBJ1-1; D not resolved. This CDR3 is 15 amino acids long. V lost 7 bases to trimming and J lost 0 bases, with 15 bases between them. Germline V lookup: CDR1 SNHLY, CDR2 FYNNEI. DNA for the CDR3: TGTGCCAGCAAAGTCGACGGACCCATGAACACTGAAGCTTTCTTT. It is translated as CASKVDGPMNTEAFF. Together with reference TRBV2 and TRBJ1-1, the CDR3 gives the full variable domain: EPEVTQTPSHQVTQMGQEVILRCVPISNHLYFYWYRQILGQKVEFLVSFYNNEISEKSEIFDDQFSVERPDGSNFTLKIRSTKLEDSAMYFCASKVDGPMNTEAFFGQGTRLTVV.